These T cell receptor beta chains were read from a single sample in a study of control samples from healthy donors and cancer patients. The protocol was immunoSEQ multiplex PCR, while the TCRdb copy is restricted to in-frame clones and leaves out a portion. The sample carries 95,000 to 130,000 clones, 80% to 90% recorded once. What was sequenced was PBMCs. These receptors all stem from a woman aged 45-60 years with colorectal cancer. Both conserved end residues are part of each CDR3. The D gene is left open where the match is weak. Part of the rows lack a size; the others show once, few, many or a class for expanded clones.

>TRBV30|TRBJ1-5|-|-
CAWSVGPANSNQPQHF
TGTGCCTGGAGTGTGGGGCCTGCTAATAGCAATCAGCCCCAGCATTTT
>TRBV11-1|TRBJ2-5|few|-
CASTRLGEPETQYF
TGTGCCAGCACCAGACTAGGAGAACCAGAGACCCAGTACTTC
>TRBV12-3/TRBV12-4|TRBJ2-1|-|-
CASSFRNEQFF
TGTGCCAGCAGTTTTAGGAATGAGCAGTTCTTC
>TRBV4-1|TRBJ2-2|-|TRBD2
CASSQGGGAGELFF
TGCGCCAGCAGCCAAGGGGGAGGGGCCGGGGAGCTGTTTTTT
>TRBV7-2|TRBJ1-1|-|-
CASSEGRNTEAFF
TGTGCCAGCAGCGAAGGCAGGAACACTGAAGCTTTCTTT
>TRBV28|TRBJ1-5|-|-
CASSLWMTDSNQPQHF
TGTGCCAGCAGTTTATGGATGACAGATAGCAATCAGCCCCAGCATTTT
>TRBV11-2|TRBJ2-3|-|-
CASSLGEKDTQYF
TGTGCCAGCAGCTTAGGGGAAAAAGATACGCAGTATTTT
>TRBV7-2|TRBJ2-1|-|-
CASSSSGLVYNEQFF
TGTGCCAGCAGCTCCTCGGGACTGGTCTACAATGAGCAGTTCTTC
>TRBV3-1/TRBV3-2|TRBJ2-2|-|-
CASSRTTGSGELFF
TGTGCCAGCAGCCGCACTACAGGGAGCGGGGAGCTGTTTTTT
>TRBV2|TRBJ2-7|-|-
CASSEPGGAYEQYF
TGTGCCAGCAGTGAGCCAGGCGGAGCCTACGAGCAGTACTTC
>TRBV6-5|TRBJ1-5|-|-
CASSPFGGIQPQHF
TGTGCCAGCAGCCCCTTCGGGGGGATTCAGCCCCAGCATTTT
>TRBV10-3|TRBJ2-7|-|-
CAISETYEQYF
TGTGCCATCAGTGAGACGTACGAGCAGTACTTC
>TRBV5-1|TRBJ2-7|-|TRBD2
CASRGGTSGSIEQYF
TGCGCCAGCAGAGGGGGGACTAGCGGGAGTATCGAGCAGTACTTC
>TRBV10-3|TRBJ1-1|-|-
CAISEGLDRAFF
TGTGCCATCAGTGAAGGGTTAGATCGAGCTTTCTTT
>TRBV19|TRBJ2-6|-|-
CASSSQGSGANVLTF
TGTGCCAGTAGTAGTCAAGGGTCTGGGGCCAACGTCCTGACTTTC
>TRBV5-1|TRBJ2-5|-|TRBD1
CASSRPGQGKETQYF
TGCGCCAGCAGCCGCCCGGGACAGGGGAAGGAGACCCAGTACTTC
>TRBV7-9|TRBJ2-3|-|TRBD2
CASRTSGSRGDTQYF
TGTGCCAGCAGGACTAGCGGGAGTCGGGGAGATACGCAGTATTTT
>TRBV10-3|TRBJ1-1|-|-
CAISDGAAATEAFF
TGTGCCATCAGTGACGGGGCCGCGGCCACTGAAGCTTTCTTT
>TRBV3-1/TRBV3-2|TRBJ2-3|-|-
CASSQDLSFLGDTQYF
TGTGCCAGCAGCCAAGATTTAAGTTTCCTGGGAGATACGCAGTATTTT
>TRBV5-1|TRBJ1-1|-|-
CASSYYGNTEAFF
TGCGCCAGCAGCTATTATGGGAACACTGAAGCTTTCTTT
>TRBV10-2|TRBJ1-1|-|TRBD1
CASSIGQGDTEAFF
TGCGCCAGCAGTATCGGACAGGGCGACACTGAAGCTTTCTTT
>TRBV5-1|TRBJ1-1|once|-
CASSLAGANTEAFF
TGCGCCAGCAGCTTGGCAGGGGCGAACACTGAAGCTTTCTTT
>TRBV21-1|TRBJ2-7|once|-
CASSKERAGFSYEQYF
TGTGCCAGCAGCAAAGAACGGGCAGGGTTTTCCTACGAGCAGTACTTC
>TRBV2|TRBJ1-6|-|-
CASTLFNNVNSPLHF
TGTGCCAGCACCCTATTCAACAATGTCAATTCACCCCTCCACTTT
>TRBV11-2|TRBJ2-5|-|-
CASSLEGETQYF
TGTGCCAGCAGCTTAGAGGGAGAGACCCAGTACTTC
>TRBV7-9|TRBJ1-2|-|-
CASSLVGSDGRVSDGYTF
TGTGCCAGCAGCTTAGTGGGGTCGGATGGAAGGGTCTCCGATGGCTACACCTTC
>TRBV15|TRBJ1-1|-|-
CATSPGMDGTEALF
TGTGCCACCAGCCCGGGGATGGATGGCACTGAAGCTCTCTTT
>TRBV2|TRBJ2-1|-|TRBD1
CASSESGQGSSDEQFF
TGTGCCAGCAGTGAATCGGGACAGGGGTCATCGGATGAGCAGTTCTTC
>TRBV5-5|TRBJ2-3|-|-
CASSFAYSTDTQYF
TGTGCCAGCAGCTTTGCCTATAGCACAGATACGCAGTATTTT
>TRBV30|TRBJ1-5|-|-
CAWSALGSNQPQHF
TGTGCCTGGAGTGCCCTGGGGAGCAATCAGCCCCAGCATTTT
>TRBV5-1|TRBJ2-7|-|-
CASKGPYEQYF
TGCGCCAGCAAGGGGCCCTACGAGCAGTACTTC
>TRBV6-4|TRBJ1-4|-|-
CASRETGASNEKLFF
TGTGCCAGCAGAGAAACAGGAGCCTCGAATGAAAAACTGTTTTTT
>TRBV2|TRBJ2-3|-|TRBD2
CASRPGLAGDTQYF
TGTGCCAGCAGACCGGGACTAGCGGGAGATACGCAGTATTTT
>TRBV5-1|TRBJ2-1|-|TRBD2
CASSLGGLAGHNEQFF
TGCGCCAGCAGCTTGGGTGGACTAGCGGGACACAATGAGCAGTTCTTC
>TRBV10-3|TRBJ1-2|-|TRBD1
CAIRTTGQGLDYGYTF
TGTGCCATCAGGACCACTGGACAGGGCCTTGACTATGGCTACACCTTC
>TRBV10-3|TRBJ1-5|once|-
CAISEQDGSAWHF
TGTGCCATCAGTGAGCAGGACGGCTCGGCCTGGCATTTT
>TRBV19|TRBJ2-5|-|TRBD2
CASSALMSGAAAQETQYF
TGTGCCAGTAGCGCCCTGATGAGCGGGGCGGCCGCACAAGAGACCCAGTACTTC
>TRBV7-9|TRBJ1-3|-|-
CASSLVSAAGNTIYF
TGTGCCAGCAGCTTAGTATCCGCCGCGGGAAACACCATATATTTT
>TRBV7-8|TRBJ1-2|-|-
CASSLDPNYGYTF
TGTGCCAGCAGCTTAGACCCTAACTATGGCTACACCTTC
>TRBV6-5|TRBJ1-2|-|-
CASSRSGTSNYGYTF
TGTGCCAGCAGTCGTTCCGGGACATCAAACTATGGCTACACCTTC
>TRBV18|TRBJ2-7|-|-
CASSPGHEQYF
TGTGCCAGCTCACCAGGGCACGAGCAGTACTTC
>TRBV9|TRBJ1-4|-|-
CASSSTNEKLFF
TGTGCCAGCAGTTCGACTAATGAAAAACTGTTTTTT
>TRBV6-5|TRBJ1-1|-|-
CASRYIGTEAFF
TGTGCCAGCAGGTACATAGGAACGGAAGCTTTCTTT
>TRBV6-6|TRBJ2-7|once|-
CASSRSGYEQYF
TGTGCCAGCAGTCGTTCAGGGTACGAGCAGTACTTC
>TRBV18|TRBJ1-6|-|-
CASALRGSPLHF
TGTGCCAGCGCACTCAGGGGTTCACCCCTCCACTTT
>TRBV4-1|TRBJ2-2|-|TRBD2
CASSQRVAGGRYRNTGELFF
TGCGCCAGCAGCCAAAGGGTAGCGGGAGGGAGGTACCGGAACACCGGGGAGCTGTTTTTT
>TRBV4-1|TRBJ1-1|-|-
CASSQDQRTEAFF
TGCGCCAGCAGCCAAGATCAAAGGACTGAAGCTTTCTTT
>TRBV7-9|TRBJ1-1|-|-
CASRSGAEAFF
TGTGCCAGCAGGTCAGGGGCAGAAGCTTTCTTT
>TRBV3-1/TRBV3-2|TRBJ1-2|-|TRBD1
CASSFRQGFALGYTF
TGTGCCAGCAGCTTTCGACAGGGTTTTGCTCTTGGCTACACCTTC
>TRBV13|TRBJ1-5|-|TRBD1
CASSLTGGAGNQPQHF
TGTGCCAGCAGCTTGACAGGGGGCGCTGGCAATCAGCCCCAGCATTTT
>TRBV19|TRBJ1-1|-|-
CASSIDRKNTEAFF
TGTGCCAGTAGTATCGACAGGAAGAACACTGAAGCTTTCTTT
>TRBV7-9|TRBJ2-2|-|-
CASSLPQGAGVRTGELFF
TGTGCCAGCAGCTTACCCCAGGGGGCGGGAGTACGAACCGGGGAGCTGTTTTTT
>TRBV9|TRBJ1-1|-|TRBD1
CASSETGLNTEAFF
TGTGCCAGCAGCGAGACAGGGCTGAACACTGAAGCTTTCTTT
>TRBV10-2|TRBJ1-1|-|-
CASSESGGDTEAFF
TGCGCCAGCAGTGAGTCGGGGGGGGACACTGAAGCTTTCTTT
>TRBV5-6|TRBJ1-1|-|-
CASSFLRNTEAFF
TGTGCCAGCAGCTTTCTTCGGAACACTGAAGCTTTCTTT